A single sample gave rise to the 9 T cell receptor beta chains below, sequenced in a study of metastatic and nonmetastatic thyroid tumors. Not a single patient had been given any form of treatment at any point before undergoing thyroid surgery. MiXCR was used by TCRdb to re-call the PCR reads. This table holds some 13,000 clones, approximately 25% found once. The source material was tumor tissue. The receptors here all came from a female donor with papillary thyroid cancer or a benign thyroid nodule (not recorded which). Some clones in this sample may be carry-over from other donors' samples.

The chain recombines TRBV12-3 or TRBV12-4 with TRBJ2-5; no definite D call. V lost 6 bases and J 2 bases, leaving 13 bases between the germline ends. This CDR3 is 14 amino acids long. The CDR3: CASRGNWRQETQYF. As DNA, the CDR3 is TGTGCCAGCAGGGGTAATTGGAGACAAGAGACCCAGTACTTC.

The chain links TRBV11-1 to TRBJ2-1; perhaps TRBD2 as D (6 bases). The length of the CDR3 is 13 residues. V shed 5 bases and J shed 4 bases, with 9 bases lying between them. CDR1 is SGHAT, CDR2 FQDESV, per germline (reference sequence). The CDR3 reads CASSPREYNEQFF. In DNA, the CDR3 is TGTGCCAGCAGCCCCCGGGAGTACAATGAGCAGTTCTTC.

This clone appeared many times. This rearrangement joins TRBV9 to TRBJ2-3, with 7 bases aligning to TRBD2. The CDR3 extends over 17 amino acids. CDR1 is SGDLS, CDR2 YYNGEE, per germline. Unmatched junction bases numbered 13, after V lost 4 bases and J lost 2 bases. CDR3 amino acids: CASSLRGSSGPTDTQYF. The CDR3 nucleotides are TGTGCCAGCAGCCTAAGAGGGTCTAGCGGCCCCACAGATACGCAGTATTTT.

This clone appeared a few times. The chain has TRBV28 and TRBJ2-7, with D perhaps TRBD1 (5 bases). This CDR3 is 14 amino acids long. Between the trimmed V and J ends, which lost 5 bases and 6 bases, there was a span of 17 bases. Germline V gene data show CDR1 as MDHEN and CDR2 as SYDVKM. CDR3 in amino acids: CASSRPGSAREQYF. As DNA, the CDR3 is TGTGCCAGCAGTCGACCAGGGTCAGCGCGCGAGCAGTACTTC.

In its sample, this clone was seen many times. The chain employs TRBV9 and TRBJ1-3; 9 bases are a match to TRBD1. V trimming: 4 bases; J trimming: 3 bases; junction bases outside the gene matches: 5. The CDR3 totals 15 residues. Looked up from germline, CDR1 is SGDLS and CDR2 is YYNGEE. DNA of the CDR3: TGTGCCAGCAGCTCACAGGGGGCGCGTGGAAACACCATATATTTT. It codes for CASSSQGARGNTIYF.

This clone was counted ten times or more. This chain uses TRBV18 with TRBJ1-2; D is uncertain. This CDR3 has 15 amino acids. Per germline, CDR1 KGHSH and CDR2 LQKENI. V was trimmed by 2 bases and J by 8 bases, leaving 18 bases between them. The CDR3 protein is CASSPGNLQYSGYTF. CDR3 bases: TGTGCCAGCTCACCAGGGAATCTCCAATATAGCGGCTACACCTTC.

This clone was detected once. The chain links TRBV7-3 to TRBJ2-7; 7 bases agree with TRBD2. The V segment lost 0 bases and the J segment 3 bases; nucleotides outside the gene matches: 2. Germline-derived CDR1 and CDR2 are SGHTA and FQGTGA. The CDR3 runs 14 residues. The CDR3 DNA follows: TGTGCCAGCAGCTTAACTAGCGGGCACTACGAGCAGTACTTC. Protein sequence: CASSLTSGHYEQYF.

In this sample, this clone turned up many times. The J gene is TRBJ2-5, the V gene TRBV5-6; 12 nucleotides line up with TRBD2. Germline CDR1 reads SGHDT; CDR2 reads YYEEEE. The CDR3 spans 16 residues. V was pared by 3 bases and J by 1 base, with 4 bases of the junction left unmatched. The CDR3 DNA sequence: TGTGCCAGCAGCTATGGACTAGCGGGAACCCAAGAGACCCAGTACTTC. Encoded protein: CASSYGLAGTQETQYF. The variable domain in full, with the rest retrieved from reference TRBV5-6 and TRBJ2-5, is DAGVTQSPTHLIKTRGQQVTLRCSPKSGHDTVSWYQQALGQGPQFIFQYYEEEERQRGNFPDRFSGHQFPNYSSELNVNALLLGDSALYLCASSYGLAGTQETQYFGPGTRLLVL.

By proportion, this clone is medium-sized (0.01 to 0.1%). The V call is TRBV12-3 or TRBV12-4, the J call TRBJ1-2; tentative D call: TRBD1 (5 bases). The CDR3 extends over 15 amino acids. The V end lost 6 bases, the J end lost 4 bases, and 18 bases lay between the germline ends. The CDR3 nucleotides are TGTGCCAGCAGGGCATCGAGGGCGGGGGTCTATGGCTACACCTTC. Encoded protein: CASRASRAGVYGYTF.